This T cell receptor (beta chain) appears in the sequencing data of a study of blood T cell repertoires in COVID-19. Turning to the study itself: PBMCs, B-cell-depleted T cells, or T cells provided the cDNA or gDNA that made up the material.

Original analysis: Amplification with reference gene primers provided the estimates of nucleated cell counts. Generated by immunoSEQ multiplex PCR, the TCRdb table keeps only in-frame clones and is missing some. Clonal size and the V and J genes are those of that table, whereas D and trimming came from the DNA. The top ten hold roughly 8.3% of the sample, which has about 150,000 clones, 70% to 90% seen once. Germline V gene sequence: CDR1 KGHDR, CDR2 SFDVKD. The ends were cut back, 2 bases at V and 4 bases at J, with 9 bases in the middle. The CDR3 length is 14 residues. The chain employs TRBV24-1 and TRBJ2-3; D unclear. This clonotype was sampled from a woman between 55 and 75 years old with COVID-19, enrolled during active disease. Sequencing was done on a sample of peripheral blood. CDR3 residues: CATSDSRKPDTQYF. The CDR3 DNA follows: TGTGCCACCAGTGATTCCCGAAAGCCAGATACGCAGTATTTT.